The source of this TCR beta chain is a study of blood T cell repertoires in COVID-19. V lost 0 bases and J 3 bases, leaving 15 bases between the germline ends. The CDR3 spans 16 residues. The germline CDR1 and CDR2 sequences are SGHRS and YFSETQ. TCRdb keeps only in-frame clones here, not all; method: immunoSEQ multiplex PCR. The table records about 67,000 clones, 87% of them present only once. Sequencing input: peripheral blood. This clonotype originated in a man over 45 with active COVID-19. V is TRBV5-1 and J is TRBJ1-1; weak D call: TRBD1 (5 bases). CDR3 nucleotide sequence: TGCGCCAGCAGCTTGGGAAGCAGGGATCGAGACACTGAAGCTTTCTTT. Its translation: CASSLGSRDRDTEAFF.